These T cell receptor beta chains were read from a single sample in a study of CD8 T cells in ankylosing spondylitis. TCRdb analysed the 5' RACE reads with MiXCR anew, one entry per CDR3 protein. The table shows about 750,000 distinct CDR3 sequences, with around 20% occurring only once. Sequenced: blood, either unsorted or a sorted T cell fraction (not recorded which). Receptors were obtained from a male donor with ankylosing spondylitis. The CDR3 runs from the conserved cysteine through the conserved F or W. Each record gives: V gene, clone size, D gene, J gene, CDR3 DNA, CDR3 protein. D genes are given only for firm matches. Some rows mark clone size as missing; the rest say once, few, many or name a class of expanded clone.

TRBV15	few	-	TRBJ1-4	TGTGCCACCAGCAGAGATTATAATAATGAAAAACTGTTTTTT	CATSRDYNNEKLFF
TRBV2	few	-	TRBJ1-2	TGTGCCAGCGGAACTGAAACCGGGACGTTCTATGGCTACACCTTC	CASGTETGTFYGYTF
TRBV5-1	-	TRBD2	TRBJ2-1	TGCGCCAGCGGCCTCGGGGGGGATTATAATGAGCAGTTCTTC	CASGLGGDYNEQFF
TRBV12-3/TRBV12-4	few	-	TRBJ2-7	TGTGCCAGCAGTCCTGGGACCGAGCCCTACGAGCAGTACTTC	CASSPGTEPYEQYF
TRBV15	-	-	TRBJ1-5	TGTGCCACCAGCAGAGTCAAGGGGGTGCCCAGGGGCTACGACAGCAATCAGCCCCAGCATTTT	CATSRVKGVPRGYDSNQPQHF
TRBV5-5	-	-	TRBJ2-5	TGTGCCAGCAGACCGGAGTGGGCCCCGGAGACCCAGTACTTC	CASRPEWAPETQYF
TRBV29-1	few	-	TRBJ2-5	TGCAGCGTTGAACGGCCTGGGGGAGAGACCCAGTACTTC	CSVERPGGETQYF
TRBV21-1	-	-	TRBJ2-1	TGTGCCAGCCGGAGGGCCTACTACAATGAGCAGTTCTTC	CASRRAYYNEQFF
TRBV27	-	TRBD2	TRBJ2-3	TGTGCCAGCAGTCCCCTCCCGGCTAGCGGGATTCCAGATACGCAGTATTTT	CASSPLPASGIPDTQYF
TRBV4-1	-	-	TRBJ2-1	TGCGCCAGCAGCCACCCCAATAACCGGGACAATCAATTCTTC	CASSHPNNRDNQFF
TRBV30	-	TRBD1	TRBJ1-1	TGTGCCTGGGAGCCGGGACAGGGGGTGACAGCTTTCTTT	CAWEPGQGVTAFF
TRBV29-1	few	-	TRBJ2-7	TGCAGCGTTGAGGACAACAGCTACGAGCAGTACTTC	CSVEDNSYEQYF
TRBV11-2	-	-	TRBJ2-1	TGTGCCAGCAGCTTAGATGTGGCGGGTGGGCAGTTCTTC	CASSLDVAGGQFF
TRBV9	few	-	TRBJ1-1	TGTGCCAGCAGCGTAGACGTTTCCCGGAACACTGAAGCTTTCTTT	CASSVDVSRNTEAFF
TRBV11-1	-	TRBD2	TRBJ2-3	TGTGCCAGCAGCGCCCGCCTAACGACTAGCCCGAACACAGATACGCAGTATTTT	CASSARLTTSPNTDTQYF
TRBV4-3	few	-	TRBJ2-7	TGCGCCAGCAGCCCCGGACCCAGGGGATTGGACGAGCAGTACTTC	CASSPGPRGLDEQYF
TRBV5-1	-	-	TRBJ2-3	TGCGCCAGCAGCTTGGATTTATCGGCGGGACTTATCACAGATACGCAGTATTTT	CASSLDLSAGLITDTQYF
TRBV3-1	few	-	TRBJ2-3	TGTGCCAGCAGCCAAGATTTACAGGATACGCAGTATTTT	CASSQDLQDTQYF
TRBV4-3	-	TRBD1	TRBJ2-2	TGCGCCAGCAGCCAACTATCCGGGACAGGGTCGTCGAGCGCCGGGGAGCTGTTTTTT	CASSQLSGTGSSSAGELFF
TRBV9	few	-	TRBJ1-2	TGTGCCAGCAGCCAGAGTCCCCACGGTATGGGCGAGTATGGCTACACCTTC	CASSQSPHGMGEYGYTF
TRBV5-1	-	-	TRBJ1-1	TGCGCCAGCAGCTTGGGTAACATGAACACTGAAGCTTTCTTT	CASSLGNMNTEAFF
TRBV12-3/TRBV12-4	-	-	TRBJ1-2	TGTGCCAGCAGTTTAAATGGAAACTATGGCTACACCTTC	CASSLNGNYGYTF
TRBV27	-	TRBD2	TRBJ2-7	TGTGCCAGCAGTTTAGGTAGCGGGAGAGTCTACGAGCAGTACTTC	CASSLGSGRVYEQYF
TRBV13	few	TRBD2	TRBJ2-3	TGTGCCAGCAGCTCTAGAGCGGGAGCTGCAGATACGCAGTATTTT	CASSSRAGAADTQYF
TRBV6-5	few	-	TRBJ1-1	TGTGCCAGCAGTTACGACAGTGGGATGAACACTGAAGCTTTCTTT	CASSYDSGMNTEAFF
TRBV28	-	TRBD1	TRBJ1-2	TGTGCCAGCAGTTTGTTCGGACAGGGCGGCGGGGGCTACACCTTC	CASSLFGQGGGGYTF
TRBV15	many	-	TRBJ2-1	TGTGCCACCAGCAGAGAGGGCAGAAACAATGAGCAGTTCTTC	CATSREGRNNEQFF
TRBV29-1	few	-	TRBJ1-5	TGCAGCGCTGGTGGAGATGATAGCAATCAGCCCCAGCATTTT	CSAGGDDSNQPQHF
TRBV5-1	-	TRBD1	TRBJ1-2	TGCGCCAGCAGCCTTAGCCGGGACAGGGCCGACGGCTACACCTTC	CASSLSRDRADGYTF
TRBV20-1	few	TRBD1	TRBJ1-2	TGCAGTGCTCCGGGACAGGGGAGCTATGGCTACACCTTC	CSAPGQGSYGYTF